This entry describes one TCR beta chain. Trimming cost V 5 bases and J 4 bases, with 9 bases left between them. Germline V lookup: CDR1 SGHVS, CDR2 FQNEAQ. The CDR3 sequence is 12 residues long. Profiling relied on immunoSEQ multiplex PCR, and the TCRdb table lists in-frame clones only, not all of them. This sample has under 70,000 clones; about 90% occur once, and the top ten carry more than 14%. The data belong to a study of T cell responses to AZD1222 COVID-19 vaccine. The receptor was isolated from an adult who received the AZD1222 COVID-19 vaccine. The sequencing used peripheral blood, collected 28 days after the second AZD1222 dose. The V call is TRBV7-8, the J call TRBJ2-7; D remains unclear. The CDR3 loop is CASSRLSYEQYF. CDR3 coding DNA: TGTGCCAGCAGCCGACTGAGTTACGAGCAGTACTTC.